This TCR beta chain derives from a study of regulatory T cells in long-lasting Graves disease. Study-wide findings and caveats: Persistent disease preferred TRBV28, TRBJ1-2 and TRBJ2-5; new disease, TRBV20-1 and TRBJ2-1. Persistent Graves' cases showed lower TCR diversity than newly diagnosed cases. Only a small sample size was used, which may have cut accuracy.

Time point in this sample: persistent/refractory GD, antithyroid drugs over 5 years with positive TRAb. Making the TCR library involved RNA that had been extracted from PBMCs. This CDR3 spans 12 amino acids. Germline-derived CDR1 and CDR2 are MGHDK and SYGVNS. The V gene end was trimmed by 6 bases and the J gene end by 6 bases; junction bases not matched to a gene: 4. In its sample, this clonotype was seen many times. The antigen remains undetermined. Investigators prepared the TCR beta libraries by applying iRepertoire HTBI primers and Arm-PCR of CDR3 regions. TCRdb used MiXCR to reprocess the multiplex PCR reads, holding one entry per CDR3 protein. Among fewer than 600,000 distinct CDR3 sequences listed, about 22% were seen once.

The TCR sequence derives from a female donor with Graves disease. The sample consisted of peripheral blood mononuclear cells (PBMCs), taken when the disease was refractory, from a patient treated with antithyroid drugs. The V call is TRBV25-1, the J call TRBJ1-2; TRBD1 aligns across 7 bases. The CDR3 DNA is TGTGCCAGCAGCCAAGGACAGGATGGCTACACCTTC. Its protein product is CASSQGQDGYTF.